The clone carrying this TCR beta chain has only a few counts. As yet, its antigen is unknown. Regarding time point: before preoperative PTX-NDP chemotherapy. TCRdb re-analysed the PCR reads in MiXCR, keeping a single row per CDR3 protein. In the table there are some 30,000 distinct CDR3 sequences, roughly 52% of which are singletons. This sample is drawn from a study of esophageal squamous cell carcinoma under preoperative chemotherapy. Study-wide points: Peripheral T cells showed a significant TCR diversity increase after chemotherapy, unlike tumor-infiltrating lymphocytes.

The material was obtained from a patient given preoperative chemotherapy. This receptor was identified in a human donor with esophageal squamous cell carcinoma. The donor label of this sample is uncertain.

The CDR3 reads CASSPRESGVTQYF. The CDR3 bases are TGTGCCAGCAGCCCCAGAGAGTCGGGGGTTACGCAGTATTTT. The V call is TRBV11-3, the J call TRBJ2-3, with D possibly matching TRBD2 (6 bases). The CDR3 length is 14 residues. CDR1 is SGHNT, CDR2 YENEEA, per germline. Trimming removed 5 bases from V and 8 bases from J, with 17 bases in between.